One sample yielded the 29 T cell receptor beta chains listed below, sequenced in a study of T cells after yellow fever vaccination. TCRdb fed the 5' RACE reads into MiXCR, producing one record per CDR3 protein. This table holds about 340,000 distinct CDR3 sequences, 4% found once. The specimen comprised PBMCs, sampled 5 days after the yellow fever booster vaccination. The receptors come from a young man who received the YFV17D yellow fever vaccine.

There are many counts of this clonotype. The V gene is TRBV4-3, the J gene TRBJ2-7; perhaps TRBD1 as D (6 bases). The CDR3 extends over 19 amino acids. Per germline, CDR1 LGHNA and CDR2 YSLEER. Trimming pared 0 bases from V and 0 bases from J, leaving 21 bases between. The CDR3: CASSQDFRPTGISSYEQYF. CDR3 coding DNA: TGCGCCAGCAGCCAAGATTTTAGGCCGACAGGAATCTCCTCCTACGAGCAGTACTTC.

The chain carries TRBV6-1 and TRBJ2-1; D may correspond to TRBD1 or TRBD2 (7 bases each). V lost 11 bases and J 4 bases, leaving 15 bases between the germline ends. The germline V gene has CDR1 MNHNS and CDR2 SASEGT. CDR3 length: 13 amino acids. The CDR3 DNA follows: TGTGCCGTGCAGGGGGGGGCGTACAATGAGCAGTTCTTC. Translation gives CAVQGGAYNEQFF.

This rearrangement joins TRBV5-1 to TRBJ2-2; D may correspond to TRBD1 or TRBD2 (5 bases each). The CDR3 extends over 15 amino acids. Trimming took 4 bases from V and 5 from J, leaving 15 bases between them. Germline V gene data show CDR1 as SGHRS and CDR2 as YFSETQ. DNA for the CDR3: TGCGCCAGCAGCCCCGCAGGGTGGGGGACCGGGGAGCTGTTTTTT. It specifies CASSPAGWGTGELFF.

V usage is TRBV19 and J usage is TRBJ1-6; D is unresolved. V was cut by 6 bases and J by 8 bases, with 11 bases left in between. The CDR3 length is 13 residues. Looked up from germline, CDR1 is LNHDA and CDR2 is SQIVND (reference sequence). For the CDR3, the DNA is TGTGCCAGTAGGACCCGGGAGGATTCACCCCTCCACTTT. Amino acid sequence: CASRTREDSPLHF.

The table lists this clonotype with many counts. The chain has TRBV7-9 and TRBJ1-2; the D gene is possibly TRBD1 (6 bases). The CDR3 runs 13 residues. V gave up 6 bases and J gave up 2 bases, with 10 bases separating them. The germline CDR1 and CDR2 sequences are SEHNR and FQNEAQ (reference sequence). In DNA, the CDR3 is TGTGCCAGCAGGAATCAGGGGAACTATGGCTACACCTTC. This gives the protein CASRNQGNYGYTF.

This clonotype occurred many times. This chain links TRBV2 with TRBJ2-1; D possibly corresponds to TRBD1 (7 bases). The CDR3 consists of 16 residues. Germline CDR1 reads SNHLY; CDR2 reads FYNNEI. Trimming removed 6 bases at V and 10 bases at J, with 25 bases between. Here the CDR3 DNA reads TGTGCCAGCAGCCCCGTAGGAGGGGGCACACGATTGGAGCAGTTCTTC. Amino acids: CASSPVGGGTRLEQFF.

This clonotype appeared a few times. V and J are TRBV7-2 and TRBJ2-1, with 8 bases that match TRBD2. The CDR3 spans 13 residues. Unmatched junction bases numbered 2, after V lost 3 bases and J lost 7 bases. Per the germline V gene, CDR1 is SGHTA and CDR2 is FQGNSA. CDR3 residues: CASSFGGANEQFF. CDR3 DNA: TGTGCCAGCAGCTTCGGGGGGGCGAATGAGCAGTTCTTC.

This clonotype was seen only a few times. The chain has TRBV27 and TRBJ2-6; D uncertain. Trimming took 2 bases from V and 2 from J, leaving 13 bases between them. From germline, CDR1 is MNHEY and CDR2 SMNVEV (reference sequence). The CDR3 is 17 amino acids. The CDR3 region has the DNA TGTGCCAGCAGTTTACTGGGTGGAGTTCCTGGGGCCAACGTCCTGACTTTC. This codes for CASSLLGGVPGANVLTF.

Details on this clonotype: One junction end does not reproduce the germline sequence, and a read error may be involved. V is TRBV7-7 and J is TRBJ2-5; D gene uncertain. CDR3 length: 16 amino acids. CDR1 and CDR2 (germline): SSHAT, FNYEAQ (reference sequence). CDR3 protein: CASSPLPGPYQETQYF. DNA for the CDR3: TGTGCTAGCAGCCCTCTACCGGGCCCGTACCAAGAGACCCAGTACTTC.

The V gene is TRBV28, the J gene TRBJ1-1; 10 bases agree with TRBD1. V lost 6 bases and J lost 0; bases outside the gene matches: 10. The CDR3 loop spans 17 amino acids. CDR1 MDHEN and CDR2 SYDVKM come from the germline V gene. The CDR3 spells CASSDRRGQGMNTEAFF. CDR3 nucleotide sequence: TGTGCCAGCAGCGACCGGAGGGGACAGGGGATGAACACTGAAGCTTTCTTT.

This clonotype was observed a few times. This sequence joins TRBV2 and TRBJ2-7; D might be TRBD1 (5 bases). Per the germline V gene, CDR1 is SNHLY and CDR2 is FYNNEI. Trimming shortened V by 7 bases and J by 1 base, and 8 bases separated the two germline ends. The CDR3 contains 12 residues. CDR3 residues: CASTRESYEQYF. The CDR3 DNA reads TGTGCCAGCACCAGGGAATCCTACGAGCAGTACTTC.

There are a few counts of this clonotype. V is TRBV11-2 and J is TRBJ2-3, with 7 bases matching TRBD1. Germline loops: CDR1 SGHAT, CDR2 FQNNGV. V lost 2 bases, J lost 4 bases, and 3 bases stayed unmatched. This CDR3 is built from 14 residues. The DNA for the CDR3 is TGTGCCAGCAGCTTACCCCAGGGGGCAGATACGCAGTATTTT. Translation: CASSLPQGADTQYF.

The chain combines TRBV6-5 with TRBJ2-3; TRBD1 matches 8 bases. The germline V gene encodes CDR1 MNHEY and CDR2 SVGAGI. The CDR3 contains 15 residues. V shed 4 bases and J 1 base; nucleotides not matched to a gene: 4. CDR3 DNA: TGTGCCAGCAGTTGGCAGGGGGCCGGCACAGATACGCAGTATTTT. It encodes CASSWQGAGTDTQYF.

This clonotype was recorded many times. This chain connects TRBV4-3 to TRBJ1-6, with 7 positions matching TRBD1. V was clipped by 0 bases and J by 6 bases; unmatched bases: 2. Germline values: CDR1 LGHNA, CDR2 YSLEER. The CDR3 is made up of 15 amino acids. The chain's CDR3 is CASSQDRDSNSPLHF. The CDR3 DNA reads TGCGCCAGCAGCCAAGACCGGGACAGTAATTCACCCCTCCACTTT.

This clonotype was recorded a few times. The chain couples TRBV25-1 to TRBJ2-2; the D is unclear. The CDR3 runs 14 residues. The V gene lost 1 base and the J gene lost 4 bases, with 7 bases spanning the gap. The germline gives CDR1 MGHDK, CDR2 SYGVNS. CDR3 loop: CASSEFTPTGELFF. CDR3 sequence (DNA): TGTGCCAGCAGTGAATTTACGCCCACCGGGGAGCTGTTTTTT. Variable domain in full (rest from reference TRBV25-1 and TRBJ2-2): EADIYQTPRYLVIGTGKKITLECSQTMGHDKMYWYQQDPGMELHLIHYSYGVNSTEKGDLSSESTVSRIRTEHFPLTLESARPSHTSQYLCASSEFTPTGELFFGEGSRLTVL.

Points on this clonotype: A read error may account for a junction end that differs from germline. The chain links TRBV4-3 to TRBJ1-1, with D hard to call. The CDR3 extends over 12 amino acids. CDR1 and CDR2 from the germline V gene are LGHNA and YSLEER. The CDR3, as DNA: TGCGCCAGCAGACAAGATCTGGGTGAAGCTTTCTTT. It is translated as CASRQDLGEAFF.

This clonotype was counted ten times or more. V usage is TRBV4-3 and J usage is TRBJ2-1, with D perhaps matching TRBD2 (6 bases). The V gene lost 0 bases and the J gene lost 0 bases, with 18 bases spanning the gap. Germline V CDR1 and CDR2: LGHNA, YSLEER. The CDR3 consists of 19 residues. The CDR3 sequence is CASSQDLAERALSYNEQFF. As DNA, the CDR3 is TGCGCCAGCAGCCAAGATTTGGCTGAGCGGGCCCTCTCCTACAATGAGCAGTTCTTC.

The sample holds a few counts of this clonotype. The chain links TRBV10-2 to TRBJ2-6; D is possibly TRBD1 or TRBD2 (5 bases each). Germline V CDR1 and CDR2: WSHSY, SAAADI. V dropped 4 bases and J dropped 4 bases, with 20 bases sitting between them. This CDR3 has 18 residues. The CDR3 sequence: CASSGVLGTAFGANVLTF. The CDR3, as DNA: TGCGCCAGCAGTGGAGTGCTAGGGACGGCCTTCGGGGCCAACGTCCTGACTTTC.

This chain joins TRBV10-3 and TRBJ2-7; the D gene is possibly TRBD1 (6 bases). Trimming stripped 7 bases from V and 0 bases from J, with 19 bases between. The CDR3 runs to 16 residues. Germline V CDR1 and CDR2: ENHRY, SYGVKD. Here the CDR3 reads CAITATQGTISYEQYF. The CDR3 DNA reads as TGTGCCATCACGGCGACCCAGGGGACCATCTCCTACGAGCAGTACTTC.

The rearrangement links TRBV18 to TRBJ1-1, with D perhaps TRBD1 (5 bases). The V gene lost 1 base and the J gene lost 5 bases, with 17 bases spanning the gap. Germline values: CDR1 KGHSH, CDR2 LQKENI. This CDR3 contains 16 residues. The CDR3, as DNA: TGTGCCAGCTCACCACGGGGGGGTAGAAGAAGAACTGAAGCTTTCTTT. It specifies CASSPRGGRRRTEAFF.

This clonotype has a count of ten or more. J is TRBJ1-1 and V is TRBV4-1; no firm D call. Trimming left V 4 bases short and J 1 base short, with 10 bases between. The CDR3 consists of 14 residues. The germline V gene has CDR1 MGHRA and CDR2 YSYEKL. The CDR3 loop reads CASSLLRGNTEAFF. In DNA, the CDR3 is TGCGCCAGCAGCCTCCTTCGGGGGAACACTGAAGCTTTCTTT.

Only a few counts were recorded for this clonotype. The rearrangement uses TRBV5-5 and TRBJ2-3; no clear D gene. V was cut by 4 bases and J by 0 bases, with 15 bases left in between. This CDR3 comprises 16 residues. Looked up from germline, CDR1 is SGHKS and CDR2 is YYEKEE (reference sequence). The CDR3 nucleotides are TGTGCCAGCAGCGCGCCAGCAGGAATTAGCACAGATACGCAGTATTTT. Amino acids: CASSAPAGISTDTQYF.

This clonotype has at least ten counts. CDR3 protein: CASSLPHFPPGDTQYF. The CDR3 nucleotides are TGTGCCAGCAGCTTACCCCACTTCCCCCCGGGGGATACGCAGTATTTT. The V gene is TRBV7-9, the J gene TRBJ2-3; TRBD2 might be the D (5 bases). Between the trimmed V and J ends, which lost 2 bases and 6 bases, there was a span of 18 bases. The CDR3 has 16 residues. Germline loops: CDR1 SEHNR, CDR2 FQNEAQ (reference sequence).

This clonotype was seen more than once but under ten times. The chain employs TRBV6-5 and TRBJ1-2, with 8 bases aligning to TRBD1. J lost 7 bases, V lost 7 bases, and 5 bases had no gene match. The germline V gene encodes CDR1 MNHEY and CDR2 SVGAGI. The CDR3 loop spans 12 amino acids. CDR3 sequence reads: CASTGQGGGYTF. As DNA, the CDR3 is TGTGCCAGCACCGGACAGGGAGGTGGCTACACCTTC.

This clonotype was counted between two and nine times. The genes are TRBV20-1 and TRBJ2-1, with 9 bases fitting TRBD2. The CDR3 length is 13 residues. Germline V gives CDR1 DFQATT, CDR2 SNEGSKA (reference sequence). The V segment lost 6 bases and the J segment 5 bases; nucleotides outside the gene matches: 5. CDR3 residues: CSAGGLANNEQFF. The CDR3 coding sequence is TGCAGTGCAGGGGGACTAGCCAACAATGAGCAGTTCTTC.

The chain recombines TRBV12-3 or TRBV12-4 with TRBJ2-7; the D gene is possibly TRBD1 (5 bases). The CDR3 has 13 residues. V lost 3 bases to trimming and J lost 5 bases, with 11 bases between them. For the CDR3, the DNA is TGTGCCAGCAGTTTCGCAGCAGGGAACGAGCAGTACGTC. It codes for CASSFAAGNEQYV.

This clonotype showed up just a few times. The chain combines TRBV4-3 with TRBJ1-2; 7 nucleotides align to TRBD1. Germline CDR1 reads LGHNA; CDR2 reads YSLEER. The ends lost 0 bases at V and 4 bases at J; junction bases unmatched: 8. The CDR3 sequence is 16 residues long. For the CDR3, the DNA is TGCGCCAGCAGCCAAGATCCAACGGGACAGATCTATGGCTACACCTTC. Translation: CASSQDPTGQIYGYTF.

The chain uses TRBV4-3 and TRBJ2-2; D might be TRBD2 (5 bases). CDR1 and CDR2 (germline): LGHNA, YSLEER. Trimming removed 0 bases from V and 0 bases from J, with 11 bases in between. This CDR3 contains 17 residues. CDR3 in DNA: TGCGCCAGCAGCCAAGATCATGGGAGCTCGAACACCGGGGAGCTGTTTTTT. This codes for CASSQDHGSSNTGELFF.

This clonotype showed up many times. CDR3 sequence reads: CASSPRGLGTKNIQYF. The CDR3 nucleotides are TGTGCCAGCAGCCCAAGGGGGTTGGGGACCAAAAACATTCAGTACTTC. The chain joins TRBV5-6 to TRBJ2-4; possible D gene TRBD1, 6 bases. V lost 4 bases and J lost 2, with 16 bases in between. This CDR3 comprises 16 residues. Germline lookup yields CDR1 SGHDT and CDR2 YYEEEE.